A single sample gave rise to the 9 T cell receptor beta chains below, sequenced in a study of immune characterization of retroperitoneal liposarcoma. From the PCR reads, TCRdb called clonotypes with MiXCR, one entry per CDR3 protein. The data contain about 9,500 distinct CDR3 sequences, around a quarter of them singletons. Material: tumor tissue. Every receptor here comes from a male donor with retroperitoneal liposarcoma.

This clonotype was seen more than once but under ten times. The J gene is TRBJ2-1, the V gene TRBV6-1, with D maybe TRBD2 (6 bases). The J call may be mistaken, given a closer DNA end match to TRBJ2-7. The CDR3 contains 16 residues. Germline lookup yields CDR1 MNHNS and CDR2 SASEGT. CDR3 sequence (DNA): TGTGCCAGCAGTCACCATGACGGGAGCTCCTACAATGAGCAGTACTTC. Translation: CASSHHDGSSYNEQYF.

There are many counts of this clonotype. This rearrangement joins TRBV10-3 to TRBJ2-1; D is possibly TRBD2 (6 bases). CDR3 size: 15 residues. Germline CDR1 reads ENHRY; CDR2 reads SYGVKD. V lost 5 bases to trimming and J lost 2 bases, with 13 bases between them. The CDR3 reads CAISPGEEAYNEQFF. CDR3 sequence (DNA): TGTGCCATCAGTCCGGGAGAGGAGGCCTACAATGAGCAGTTCTTC.

This clonotype was counted between two and nine times. The genes are TRBV10-2 and TRBJ2-3; 10 nucleotides agree with TRBD1. The germline V gene has CDR1 WSHSY and CDR2 SAAADI. Trimming cost V 6 bases and J 0 bases; bases outside gene matches: 3. This CDR3 comprises 15 residues. The CDR3: CASRGQGISTDTQYF. CDR3 nucleotide sequence: TGCGCCAGCAGGGGACAGGGGATTAGCACAGATACGCAGTATTTT.

The rearrangement links TRBV11-3 to TRBJ2-1, with 7 bases aligning to TRBD1. The CDR3 consists of 14 residues. The trim removed 5 bases at V and 7 bases at J, leaving 8 bases unmatched. The V gene's germline CDR1 is SGHNT and CDR2 YENEEA. CDR3 bases: TGTGCCAGCAGCCAAGGACAGGCGGAGAATGAGCAGTTCTTC. Amino acids: CASSQGQAENEQFF.

Concerning this clonotype: With a much larger clone just one base away, this may be a read error. V gene TRBV11-1 combines with J gene TRBJ2-3; TRBD2 matches at 9 bases. This CDR3 has 16 amino acids. Looked up from germline, CDR1 is SGHAT and CDR2 is FQDESV (reference sequence). The CDR3 sequence is CASSLEGSGSPDTLYF. The CDR3 DNA reads TGTGCCAGCAGCTTAGAGGGTAGCGGGAGTCCAGATACGCTGTATTTT.

The chain uses TRBV12-3 or TRBV12-4 and TRBJ1-4; D not resolved. The V end was cut by 5 bases, the J end by 4 bases, with 14 bases between. This CDR3 has 15 residues. CDR3 loop: CASSPKALRNEKLFF. The CDR3 bases are TGTGCCAGCAGTCCAAAGGCACTCCGTAATGAAAAACTGTTTTTT.

The CDR3 nucleotides read TGTGCCAGCAGCTCCACAGGGTCAGCCCCTTACGAGCAGTACTTC. Protein sequence: CASSSTGSAPYEQYF. The chain links TRBV7-2 to TRBJ2-7, with D possibly matching TRBD1 (6 bases). The ends were cut back, 4 bases at V and 4 bases at J, with 17 bases in the middle. The germline CDR1 and CDR2 sequences are SGHTA and FQGNSA. This CDR3 spans 15 amino acids.

By frequency in the sample, this clonotype is medium-sized (0.01 to 0.1%). V and J are TRBV7-6 and TRBJ2-2; unclear D gene. V was clipped by 6 bases and J by 6 bases, with 8 bases between them. The V gene's germline CDR1 is SGHVS and CDR2 FNYEAQ. The CDR3 consists of 12 residues. Written as DNA, the CDR3 is TGTGCCAGCAGGCCGAATGCCGGGGAGCTGTTTTTT. Residues: CASRPNAGELFF.

By sample fraction, this clonotype is medium-sized (0.01 to 0.1%). This chain links TRBV12-3 or TRBV12-4 with TRBJ2-7, with D uncertain. Trimming pared 2 bases from V and 6 bases from J, leaving 11 bases between. This CDR3 comprises 13 residues. CDR3 DNA sequence: TGTGCCAGCAGTTTAACACAATCCAGCGAGCAGTACTTC. Translating gives CASSLTQSSEQYF.